This TCR beta chain was profiled in a study of shared clonotypes between healthy human individuals. General study results and limits: All-four-donor shared clonotypes had higher generation probabilities than non-shared clonotypes did.

Comment on this clone: Its antigen is still unknown.

Germline assignment: CDR1 SGHTA and CDR2 FQGNSA. The CDR3 runs to 19 residues. The trim removed 1 base at V and 4 bases at J, leaving 8 bases unmatched. Measured with immunoSEQ multiplex PCR; TCRdb has only the in-frame clones, and not every one. The sample gives more than 2,000,000 clones, around 94% of which show up once; around 0.14% is in the top ten. The chain employs TRBV7-2 and TRBJ2-3; 16 nucleotides match TRBD2. The sequence derives from a man younger than 35 in good health. Sequencing was performed on naive CD4+ T cells sorted from blood. Sample subset: CD45RA+ positively selected. The CDR3 DNA is TGTGCCAGCAGCTTAGGAGGGACTAGCGGGGGGGCCCGGGCAGATACGCAGTATTTT. Translating gives CASSLGGTSGGARADTQYF.